One sample yielded the 4 T cell receptor beta chains listed below, sequenced in a study of blood T cell repertoires in COVID-19. TCRdb keeps only in-frame clones here, not all; method: immunoSEQ multiplex PCR. The repertoire includes 250,000 to 300,000 clones, 85% to 90% of them detected once, and just under 6.5% sits in the top ten. The specimen was peripheral blood. These receptors all come from a woman between 50 and 59 years old with COVID-19, enrolled during active disease.

The chain has TRBV30 and TRBJ1-2; D perhaps matches TRBD1 (5 bases). Trimming stripped 4 bases from V and 7 bases from J, with 19 bases between. Germline values: CDR1 GTSNPN, CDR2 SVGIG (reference sequence). This CDR3 comprises 14 residues. The CDR3 reads CAWTYSRDWVGYTF. Here the CDR3 DNA reads TGTGCCTGGACTTACTCCAGGGATTGGGTTGGCTACACCTTC.

This clone was seen only a few times. This chain uses TRBV18 with TRBJ2-7; D gene ambiguous. The germline gives CDR1 KGHSH, CDR2 LQKENI. Trimming took off 3 bases at V and 7 bases at J, with 22 bases between the two ends. The CDR3 is 16 residues long. The CDR3 here is CASSPSLRMAREEQYF. The CDR3 coding sequence is TGTGCCAGCTCACCCTCTCTGAGGATGGCACGAGAAGAGCAGTACTTC.

The rearrangement joins TRBV11-3 to TRBJ2-1, with TRBD2 matching 8 bases. The trim removed 5 bases at V and 3 bases at J, leaving 9 bases unmatched. The germline V gene encodes CDR1 SGHNT and CDR2 YENEEA. This CDR3 is 16 amino acids long. CDR3 region: CASSKIVGTSYNEQFF. For the CDR3, the DNA is TGTGCCAGCAGCAAAATTGTCGGGACTAGCTACAATGAGCAGTTCTTC.

The chain carries TRBV11-2 and TRBJ1-1, with D possibly being TRBD1 (6 bases). The CDR3 loop spans 12 amino acids. The germline V and J ends were trimmed by 1 base and 10 bases, with 10 bases remaining between them. CDR1 is SGHAT and CDR2 is FQNNGV in the germline V gene. For the CDR3, the DNA is TGTGCCAGCAGCTTAGTGATAGGGGGAGCTTTCTTT. Translated: CASSLVIGGAFF.